The rows below give T cell receptor beta chains drawn from one sample of a study of tumor and adjacent non-tumor tissue in lung cancer. TCRdb analysed the multiplex PCR reads with MiXCR anew, one entry per CDR3 protein. The sample shows over 110,000 distinct CDR3 sequences, approximately 66% of them seen only once. Sequenced: lung tumor tissue. These receptors all stem from a man between 60 and 75 years old with small cell lung cancer. CDR3s include the opening cysteine and the closing phenylalanine or tryptophan. D genes are given only for firm matches. Rows give clone size only sometimes, using once, few, many, or a class for an expanded clone.

V gene	D gene	CDR3 length	J gene	clone size	CDR3 protein	CDR3 DNA
TRBV6-1	NA	14	TRBJ2-3	NA	CASSDRGGSDTQYF	TGTGCCAGCAGTGATAGAGGGGGATCAGATACGCAGTATTTT
TRBV4-2	TRBD2	16	TRBJ2-4	many	CASSQGTSGSSHIQYF	TGTGCCAGCAGCCAAGGAACTAGCGGGAGTTCGCACATTCAGTACTTC
TRBV20-1	NA	11	TRBJ2-3	many	CSAPFQDTQYF	TGCAGTGCTCCTTTCCAGGATACGCAGTATTTT
TRBV12-3/TRBV12-4	TRBD1	16	TRBJ2-2	NA	CASSTTGTGNTGELPF	TGTGCCAGCAGTACGACCGGGACAGGTAACACCGGGGAGCTGCCTTTT
TRBV10-3	NA	12	TRBJ2-7	few	CAISDKIYEQYF	TGTGCCATCAGTGACAAAATCTATGAGCAGTACTTC
TRBV6-6	TRBD1	15	TRBJ2-5	NA	CASSYSGTGQETQHF	TGTGCCAGCAGTTACTCCGGGACAGGGCAAGAGACCCAGCACTTC
TRBV28	TRBD1	16	TRBJ1-3	NA	CASSLQGARYGNTVYF	TGTGCCAGCAGTTTGCAGGGGGCTAGATATGGAAACACCGTATATTTT
TRBV29-1	TRBD1	13	TRBJ2-1	once	CSVGPGGYNEQFF	TGCAGCGTTGGGCCAGGGGGCTACAATGAGCAGTTCTTC
TRBV29-1	TRBD2	14	TRBJ2-1	NA	CSVGGLARYNEQSF	TGCAGCGTTGGGGGACTAGCGCGCTACAATGAACAGTCCTTC
TRBV20-1	NA	14	TRBJ2-7	NA	CSARSTGTTYERYF	TGCAGTGCTAGATCCACAGGGACCACCTACGAGCGGTACTTC
TRBV7-8	NA	20	TRBJ2-6	NA	CARSLDGVGGPNSGANVLTF	TGTGCCAGAAGCTTAGATGGGGTTGGTGGCCCGAACTCTGGGGCCAACGTCCTGACTTTC
TRBV11-3	NA	13	TRBJ2-5	NA	CATSLGSKETQYF	TGTGCCACCAGTTTAGGGAGCAAAGAGACCCAGTACTTC
TRBV6-6	NA	17	TRBJ2-1	NA	CASSFPGQSAAGNEQFF	TGTGCCAGCAGTTTCCCGGGACAAAGTGCCGCGGGCAATGAGCAGTTCTTC
TRBV20-1	TRBD2	15	TRBJ2-3	NA	CSAIPVSGSADTQYF	TGCAGTGCCATCCCGGTTAGCGGGAGTGCAGATACGCAGTATTTT
TRBV28	TRBD1	15	TRBJ1-5	NA	CASSWGQGINQPQHF	TGTGCCAGCAGCTGGGGACAGGGGATTAATCAGCCCCAGCATTTT
TRBV6-2/TRBV6-3	NA	13	TRBJ1-2	many	CASRREGSYGYTF	TGTGCCAGCAGGCGGGAGGGAAGCTATGGCTACACCTTC
TRBV11-2	NA	14	TRBJ2-1	NA	CASSYRDIGNEQFF	TGTGCCAGCAGCTACCGGGACATCGGGAATGAGCAGTTCTTC
TRBV4-2	NA	15	TRBJ1-3	NA	CASSQGENSGNTIYF	TGTGCCAGCAGCCAAGGGGAAAACTCTGGAAACACCATATATTTT
TRBV28	NA	16	TRBJ2-1	few	CASRGTDRSLYNEQFF	TGTGCCAGCAGGGGTACCGACAGGTCCCTATACAATGAGCAGTTCTTC
TRBV13	NA	13	TRBJ2-3	NA	CASSQQGADTQYF	TGTGCCAGCAGCCAACAGGGAGCAGATACGCAGTATTTT
TRBV12-3/TRBV12-4	TRBD2	15	TRBJ2-2	NA	CASSFRGRTTGELFF	TGTGCCAGCAGTTTCCGCGGGAGGACGACCGGGGAGCTGTTTTTT